The rows below give T cell receptor beta chains drawn from one sample of a study of blood T cell repertoires in COVID-19. Only in-frame clones appear in the TCRdb table, and some are missing; sequencing was by immunoSEQ multiplex PCR. This repertoire shows more than 50,000 clones, less than 85% found once; its top ten account for approximately 15%. The source material was peripheral blood. The origin of the receptors is an older woman with acute or convalescent COVID-19. Each CDR3 is given with its conserved first and last residue. Clone sizes are given selectively: once, few, many, or a class where the clone is expanded.

size: -
length: 12
V: TRBV30
CDR3: CAWIIDTGEAFF

size: -
length: 16
V: TRBV9
CDR3: CASSGPTGSSGNTIYF

size: few
length: 15
V: TRBV5-1
CDR3: CASSLGQLKNTEAFF

size: -
length: 12
V: TRBV12-5
CDR3: CASGFSGTGQHF

size: -
length: 16
V: TRBV10-1
CDR3: CASSEWGTGGPGEQFF

size: -
length: 14
V: TRBV18
CDR3: CASSPRQGNEKLFF

size: once
length: 16
V: TRBV5-5
CDR3: CASSFRAGTGDQPQHF

size: few
length: 16
V: TRBV18
CDR3: CASSPRTSGGLNTQYF

size: few
length: 13
V: TRBV12-3/TRBV12-4
CDR3: CASSLGTGYGYTF

size: -
length: 16
V: TRBV30
CDR3: CAWRRAGTGGNYGYTF

size: -
length: 15
V: TRBV27
CDR3: CASSQGQRSYNEQFF

size: -
length: 16
V: TRBV7-6
CDR3: CASSLADRGLRNTIYF

size: -
length: 14
V: TRBV18
CDR3: CASQGATGSGGYTF

size: -
length: 17
V: TRBV19
CDR3: CASSIDQIAGWTGELFF

size: -
length: 13
V: TRBV6-5
CDR3: CASSYSEGAEAFF

size: -
length: 16
V: TRBV18
CDR3: CASSPPEGKLNSPLHF

size: -
length: 14
V: TRBV6-5
CDR3: CASRDRGRNYGYTF

size: -
length: 11
V: TRBV2
CDR3: CASSELGRGNF

size: few
length: 16
V: TRBV12-5
CDR3: CASGLWRQGQNTEAFF

size: -
length: 14
V: TRBV4-1
CDR3: CASRNLGGSEKLFF

size: -
length: 14
V: TRBV5-1
CDR3: CASSLEGRNQPQHF

size: -
length: 15
V: TRBV5-1
CDR3: CASSLAGQGREKLFF

size: -
length: 13
V: TRBV5-1
CDR3: CASSSWTYNEQFF

size: many
length: 17
V: TRBV3-1/TRBV3-2
CDR3: CASSRGGLAGSTGELFF

size: -
length: 15
V: TRBV15
CDR3: CATSTWGGSNQPQHF

size: -
length: 14
V: TRBV6-5
CDR3: CASSRTGTVYRYTF

size: -
length: 16
V: TRBV21-1
CDR3: CASSNDRGHGNEKLFF

size: -
length: 14
V: TRBV30
CDR3: CAWGYGVGADTQYF

size: -
length: 14
V: TRBV10-3
CDR3: CAISASIGNQPQHF

size: -
length: 15
V: TRBV6-6
CDR3: CAATLGTGAGNTIYF

size: -
length: 14
V: TRBV10-2
CDR3: CASSGQGMNTEAFF

size: -
length: 14
V: TRBV5-4
CDR3: CATAGGWSADTQYF

size: -
length: 13
V: TRBV5-1
CDR3: CASSRTGNQPQHF

size: -
length: 14
V: TRBV19
CDR3: CASSSRGSTGELFF

size: -
length: 17
V: TRBV5-1
CDR3: CASSFRSGTVDNSPLHF

size: -
length: 16
V: TRBV5-5
CDR3: CASSFGTGGGYNEQFF

size: -
length: 16
V: TRBV25-1
CDR3: CASSESSFTGRNEQFF

size: few
length: 13
V: TRBV7-3
CDR3: CASSSDRNNEQFF

size: -
length: 14
V: TRBV6-5
CDR3: CASRWQGSLNEQFF

size: -
length: 13
V: TRBV11-3
CDR3: CASSLNRNTEAFF

size: -
length: 18
V: TRBV7-2
CDR3: CASSPAATGPYSNQPQHF

size: -
length: 14
V: TRBV27
CDR3: CASSLTGKKEKLFF

size: -
length: 13
V: TRBV4-1
CDR3: CASSYTSTDTQYF

size: -
length: 12
V: TRBV6-5
CDR3: CASMAGEQGYTF

size: -
length: 16
V: TRBV4-2
CDR3: CASSQASGGAKNIQYF

size: -
length: 16
V: TRBV12-5
CDR3: CASGSAAEYSNQPQHF

size: once
length: 14
V: TRBV6-4
CDR3: CASSPVFSNQPQHF

size: few
length: 12
V: TRBV6-2/TRBV6-3
CDR3: CASSYAGNEQFF

size: few
length: 17
V: TRBV3-1/TRBV3-2
CDR3: CASSQVAGGTGNTEAFF

size: once
length: 13
V: TRBV7-3
CDR3: CASSLRANQPQHF

size: -
length: 16
V: TRBV4-1
CDR3: CASSQDPGDYYNEQFF

size: -
length: 14
V: TRBV20-1
CDR3: CSASSTGQSYEQYF